Below, 13 T cell receptor beta chains from the same sample are listed, as sequenced in a study of T-cell memory formation after mild COVID-19. MiXCR was run by TCRdb on the 5' RACE reads, yielding one entry per CDR3 protein. This sample carries about 340,000 distinct CDR3 sequences, about 21% of them seen once, and the ten largest clones take roughly an eighth. The sample comprised PBMCs or a T cell subset sorted from them (not recorded which). The receptors come from an adult woman who had mild COVID-19 (a few samples of this study predate the infection). Cell type and time point are not known.

In its sample, this clonotype was seen a few times. This sequence joins TRBV6-2 or TRBV6-3 and TRBJ2-3, with D uncertain. V lost 6 bases to trimming and J lost 5 bases, with 18 bases between them. Germline loops: CDR1 MNHEY, CDR2 SVGEGT. The CDR3 spans 15 residues. In DNA, the CDR3 is TGTGCCAGCAGGAGAGGTGGTGTAGGTGAAGATACGCAGTATTTT. It codes for CASRRGGVGEDTQYF.

V and J are TRBV11-1 and TRBJ2-4; a weak D match, TRBD1 (6 bases). CDR3 size: 17 residues. Germline values: CDR1 SGHAT, CDR2 FQDESV (reference sequence). Trimming removed 2 bases from V and 8 bases from J, with 22 bases in between. CDR3 residues: CASSLYRAQGPHDIQYF. The CDR3 bases are TGTGCCAGCAGCTTATACAGGGCCCAGGGGCCCCATGACATTCAGTACTTC.

The rearrangement uses TRBV14 and TRBJ2-1; 9 bases match TRBD1. Germline loops: CDR1 SGHDN, CDR2 FVKESK. This CDR3 has 15 residues. V shed 1 base, J shed 4 bases, and the junction held 2 bases outside the gene matches. Written as DNA, the CDR3 is TGTGCCAGCAGCCAAGCCGGGACAGGGTACAATGAGCAGTTCTTC. It specifies CASSQAGTGYNEQFF. Complete variable domain (other parts from reference TRBV14 and TRBJ2-1): EAGVTQFPSHSVIEKGQTVTLRCDPISGHDNLYWYRRVMGKEIKFLLHFVKESKQDESGMPNNRFLAERTGGTYSTLKVQPAELEDSGVYFCASSQAGTGYNEQFFGPGTRLTVL.

This clonotype was counted between two and nine times. The CDR3 sequence: CASKPGLAGVREQFF. The CDR3 region has the DNA TGTGCCAGCAAGCCGGGACTAGCGGGAGTCAGGGAGCAGTTCTTC. The chain uses TRBV6-2 or TRBV6-3 and TRBJ2-1, with 14 bases matching TRBD2. CDR3 length: 15 amino acids. V lost 7 bases, J lost 10 bases, and 9 bases stayed unmatched. Germline values: CDR1 MNHEY, CDR2 SVGEGT.

This clonotype was seen only a few times. The chain joins TRBV6-5 to TRBJ2-4; 9 nucleotides align to TRBD2. V dropped 6 bases and J dropped 4; count of bases not matched to a gene: 1. The CDR3 sequence is 13 residues long. Germline V gene sequence: CDR1 MNHEY, CDR2 SVGAGI. In DNA, the CDR3 is TGTGCCAGCAGCGCGGGAGGGAAAAACATTCAGTACTTC. Translation gives CASSAGGKNIQYF.

The V gene is TRBV24-1, the J gene TRBJ2-2, with a tentative D call TRBD2 (7 bases). Germline V lookup: CDR1 KGHDR, CDR2 SFDVKD. CDR3 length: 17 amino acids. The V and J ends lost 7 bases and 7 bases respectively, with 24 bases between them. This CDR3 is CATRKGGSTSLDGELFF. CDR3 in DNA: TGTGCCACCAGAAAGGGGGGGAGTACCAGCCTAGACGGGGAGCTGTTTTTT.

Only a few counts were recorded for this clonotype. The V gene is TRBV14, the J gene TRBJ2-7; a possible D gene is TRBD1 (5 bases). This CDR3 has 15 amino acids. CDR1 and CDR2 (germline): SGHDN, FVKESK. Trimming took 4 bases from V and 6 from J, leaving 19 bases between them. CDR3 bases: TGTGCCAGCAGCCCCCCTATGGAAGGGGCTCCCGAGCAGTACTTC. Protein product: CASSPPMEGAPEQYF.

Regarding this clonotype: The junction differs from germline at one of its ends, possibly a read error. The chain recombines TRBV3-1 with TRBJ2-7, with TRBD2 identical over 8 bases. The CDR3 covers 15 residues. CDR1 LGHDT and CDR2 YNNKEL come from the germline V gene (reference sequence). CDR3 nucleotide sequence: TGTGCCAGCAGGCAAGCCCGGGGGGGCTCCTACGAGCAGTACTTC. Translating gives CASRQARGGSYEQYF.

The V call is TRBV19, the J call TRBJ1-4; D uncertain. Trimming left V 1 base short and J 0 bases short, with 9 bases between. This CDR3 has 16 amino acids. The germline V gene has CDR1 LNHDA and CDR2 SQIVND (reference sequence). The CDR3 coding sequence is TGTGCCAGTAGTATAGGGACGGGAGCAACTAATGAAAAACTGTTTTTT. This sequence encodes CASSIGTGATNEKLFF.

The rearrangement uses TRBV20-1 and TRBJ2-1, with D possibly being TRBD2 (6 bases). The germline CDR1 and CDR2 sequences are DFQATT and SNEGSKA (reference sequence). This CDR3 is 14 amino acids long. Trimming took 6 bases from V and 7 from J, leaving 19 bases between them. For the CDR3, the DNA is TGCAGTGCCCAAAATGACGGGAGAATGAATGAGCAGTTCTTC. Translating gives CSAQNDGRMNEQFF.

The rearrangement joins TRBV12-5 to TRBJ2-1; 9 bases map to TRBD1. Germline CDR1 reads LGHNT; CDR2 reads FRNRAP. The CDR3 loop spans 15 amino acids. Trimming removed 1 base from V and 2 bases from J; junction bases left unmatched: 0. The chain's CDR3 is CASGLGDRAYNEQFF. The CDR3 DNA follows: TGTGCTAGTGGTTTGGGGGACAGGGCCTACAATGAGCAGTTCTTC.

The V and J genes are TRBV6-2 or TRBV6-3 and TRBJ1-1; D not resolved. The germline V and J ends were trimmed by 2 bases and 0 bases, with 7 bases remaining between them. Germline assignment: CDR1 MNHEY and CDR2 SVGEGT. The CDR3 has 14 residues. The CDR3 loop is CASSYNGLNTEAFF. In nucleotides, the CDR3 is TGTGCCAGCAGTTACAACGGACTGAACACTGAAGCTTTCTTT.

A few counts support this clonotype. This chain joins TRBV12-3 or TRBV12-4 and TRBJ2-1; D unclear. Trimming took 5 bases from V and 9 from J, leaving 14 bases between them. The CDR3 is made up of 13 amino acids. The CDR3 reads CASSILRLGEQFF. CDR3 nucleotide sequence: TGTGCCAGCAGTATACTTAGATTGGGTGAGCAGTTCTTC.